The rows below give T cell receptor beta chains drawn from one sample of a study of T cells in Graves' hyperthyroidism and ophthalmopathy. TCRdb reanalysed the multiplex PCR reads using MiXCR and keeps one entry per CDR3 protein. Here the sample spans about 270,000 distinct CDR3 sequences, around 20% being singletons. The sample consisted of blood. The source is a man between 25 and 39 years old with Graves' ophthalmopathy. Each CDR3 is given with its conserved first and last residue. D genes are given only for firm matches. Only some rows state a clone size, as once, few, many or a class for expanded clones.

clone_size,d_call,v_call,j_call,cdr3_nt,cdr3_aa
.,TRBD1,TRBV3-1,TRBJ1-6,TGTGCCAGCAGCCGACAGGGGGTGGATAATTCACCCCTCCACTTT,CASSRQGVDNSPLHF
.,.,TRBV5-1,TRBJ2-7,TGCGCCAGCAGCTTCGACAGCTACAAATCATCCTACGAGCAGTACTTC,CASSFDSYKSSYEQYF
.,TRBD2,TRBV3-1,TRBJ2-3,TGTGCCAGCAGCCAGCTTTTAGCGGGGTTAAGCACAGATACGCAGTATTTT,CASSQLLAGLSTDTQYF
.,.,TRBV6-1,TRBJ2-2,TGTGCCAGCAGCCCCGAAAGACTCGGGGAGCTGTTTTTT,CASSPERLGELFF
.,.,TRBV25-1,TRBJ2-7,TGTGCCAGCAGTGTAGGAGCCTACGAGCAGTACTTC,CASSVGAYEQYF
few,TRBD1,TRBV7-9,TRBJ1-2,TGTGCCAGCAGCACCCGACAGGGAAACGGCTACACCTTC,CASSTRQGNGYTF
many,TRBD2,TRBV28,TRBJ2-1,TGTGCCAGCCTTTTAGCGGGAAGTTACAATGAGCAGTTCTTC,CASLLAGSYNEQFF
many,.,TRBV28,TRBJ1-2,TGTGCCAGCAGCCAGACACTTAACTATGGCTACACCTTC,CASSQTLNYGYTF
medium-sized,.,TRBV7-8,TRBJ2-2,TGTGCCAGCAGCTTAGGCCGGGGCAGTTCTACCGGGGAGCTGTTTTTT,CASSLGRGSSTGELFF
many,.,TRBV2,TRBJ2-3,TGTGCCAGCATATACGGGGACACAGATACGCAGTATTTT,CASIYGDTDTQYF
.,TRBD2,TRBV19,TRBJ2-6,TGTGCCAGTAGAACCCTAGCGGGAGGGCTCGGGGTCTCTGGGGCCAACGTCCTGACTTTC,CASRTLAGGLGVSGANVLTF
.,TRBD1,TRBV6-1,TRBJ2-2,TGTGCCAGCAGTGACCAGGGGGCCGCCGGGGAGCTGTTTTTT,CASSDQGAAGELFF
.,TRBD2,TRBV20-1,TRBJ2-2,TGCAGTGCTAGGGGTAGCGGGGGCACCGGGGAGCTGTTTTTT,CSARGSGGTGELFF
few,.,TRBV28,TRBJ2-7,TGTGCCAGCCCCCCGGGACGGTCCGTGTACGAGCAGTACTTC,CASPPGRSVYEQYF
few,.,TRBV5-1,TRBJ2-1,TGCGCCAGCAGCTTGGAGATCAGAGACAATGAGCAGTTCTTC,CASSLEIRDNEQFF
.,.,TRBV28,TRBJ1-2,TGTGCCAGCAGTTTAGCGGGCAGGAGGAGCTATGGCTACACCTTC,CASSLAGRRSYGYTF
.,.,TRBV10-1,TRBJ1-3,TGCGCCAGCAGTGGACAGGATGGAAACACCATATATTTT,CASSGQDGNTIYF
.,.,TRBV30,TRBJ1-5,TGTGCCTGGAGTAAGGACAGATATTACCAGCCCCAGCATTTT,CAWSKDRYYQPQHF
many,.,TRBV3-1,TRBJ2-3,TGTGCCAGCAGCCATGGGAGAAGCACAGATACGCAGTATTTT,CASSHGRSTDTQYF
.,.,TRBV19,TRBJ1-4,TGTGCCAGTAGTACCTTCCTCTCAGGGCCGACAGGAGGAAAACTGTTTTTT,CASSTFLSGPTGGKLFF
.,.,TRBV20-1,TRBJ1-4,TGCAGTGCTAGTCGTAGGGCAACTAATGAAAAACTGTTTTTT,CSASRRATNEKLFF
many,TRBD1,TRBV11-2,TRBJ2-7,TGTGCCAGCAGCTCCTGGGACAGTTCGTGGGACGAGCAGTACTTC,CASSSWDSSWDEQYF
few,TRBD1,TRBV24-1,TRBJ1-3,TGTGCCACCAGTGCTTCCGGGACAGCCCTCTCTGGAAACACCATATATTTT,CATSASGTALSGNTIYF
.,.,TRBV7-4,TRBJ2-7,TGTGCCAGCAGACTTGAGGGGGAGGGCCGGTACGAGCAGTACTTC,CASRLEGEGRYEQYF
few,.,TRBV20-1,TRBJ1-5,TGCAGTGCTAGTACACTGGGGGGGCGAACTCAGCCCCAGCATTTT,CSASTLGGRTQPQHF
.,.,TRBV6-2/TRBV6-3,TRBJ2-7,TGTGCCAGCAGGTCAGAGTTCTACGAGCAGTACTTC,CASRSEFYEQYF
few,TRBD1,TRBV20-1,TRBJ2-7,TGCAGTGCTAGAGATGGGGACAGAGGGGAGCAGTACTTC,CSARDGDRGEQYF
few,TRBD1,TRBV12-3/TRBV12-4,TRBJ2-3,TGTGCCAGCAGTCCTAAGGGGACAGGGAGCACAGATACGCAGTATTTT,CASSPKGTGSTDTQYF
.,.,TRBV12-3/TRBV12-4,TRBJ2-2,TGTGCCAGCAGTGGGGGGGGCTTGGCTAGAGCCGGGGAGCTGTTTTTT,CASSGGGLARAGELFF